This T cell receptor beta chain was identified in a study of Graves' ophthalmopathy and Graves' hyperthyroidism. Amplification targeted the TCR beta CDR3 regions, with RNA transcripts as the source material. First-round RT-PCR used HTBI primers; second-round multiplex PCR followed. One entry per CDR3 protein, called by TCRdb with MiXCR from the multiplex PCR reads. The table lists 360,000 or so distinct CDR3 sequences, approximately 20% of them singletons, with approximately 1.4% in the top ten. The V end was cut by 7 bases, the J end by 6 bases, with 18 bases between. Germline V CDR1 and CDR2: MNHNS, SASEGT. The CDR3 has 14 amino acids.

The clonotype comes from a woman between 18 and 29 years old with Graves' ophthalmopathy. Sequenced material: peripheral blood. The rearrangement uses TRBV6-1 and TRBJ1-2; tentatively, D is TRBD1 (5 bases). The CDR3 DNA sequence: TGTGCCAGCAATGGAGGCACAGGCTCGGATGGCTACACCTTC. Residues: CASNGGTGSDGYTF.